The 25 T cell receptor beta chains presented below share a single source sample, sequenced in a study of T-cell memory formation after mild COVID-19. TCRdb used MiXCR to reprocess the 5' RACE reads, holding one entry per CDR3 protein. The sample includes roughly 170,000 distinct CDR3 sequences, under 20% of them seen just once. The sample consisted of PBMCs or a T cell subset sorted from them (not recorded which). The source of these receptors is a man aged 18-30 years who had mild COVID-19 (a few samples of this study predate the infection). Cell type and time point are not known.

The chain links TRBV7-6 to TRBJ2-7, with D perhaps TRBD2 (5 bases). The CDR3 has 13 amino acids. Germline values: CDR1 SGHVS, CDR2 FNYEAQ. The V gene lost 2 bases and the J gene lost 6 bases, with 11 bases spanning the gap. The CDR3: CASSLYRGSEQYV. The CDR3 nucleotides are TGTGCCAGCAGCTTATACAGAGGGTCCGAGCAGTACGTC.

The chain's CDR3 is CASSLGHGGESGRDTQYF. For the CDR3, the DNA is TGTGCCAGCAGTTTAGGTCATGGGGGCGAGTCGGGTAGAGATACGCAGTATTTT. J is TRBJ2-3 and V is TRBV12-3 or TRBV12-4; weak D call: TRBD1 (6 bases). The V gene lost 1 base and the J gene lost 5 bases, with 22 bases spanning the gap. This CDR3 comprises 18 residues.

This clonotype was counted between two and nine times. The CDR3 nucleotides are TGTGCCAGCAGCTTACTACCAGGACCGCCGAACACTGAAGCTTTCTTT. This encodes CASSLLPGPPNTEAFF. The chain links TRBV7-2 to TRBJ1-1; D is unresolved. The V gene lost 2 bases and the J gene lost 1 base, with 14 bases spanning the gap. The CDR3 length is 16 residues. Germline CDR1 SGHTA, CDR2 FQGNSA.

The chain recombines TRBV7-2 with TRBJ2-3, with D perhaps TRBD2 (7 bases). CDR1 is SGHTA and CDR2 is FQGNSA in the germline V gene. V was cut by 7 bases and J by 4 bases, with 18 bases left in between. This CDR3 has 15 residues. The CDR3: CASTLQGGGPDTQYF. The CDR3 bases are TGTGCCAGCACCCTCCAGGGCGGGGGCCCAGATACGCAGTATTTT.

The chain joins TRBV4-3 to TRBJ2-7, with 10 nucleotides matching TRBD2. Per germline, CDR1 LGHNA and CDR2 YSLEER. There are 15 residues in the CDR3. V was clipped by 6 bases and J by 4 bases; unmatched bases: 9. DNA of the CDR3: TGCGCCAGCAGTCAACTAGCGGGGTGGGCATACGAGCAGTACTTC. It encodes CASSQLAGWAYEQYF.

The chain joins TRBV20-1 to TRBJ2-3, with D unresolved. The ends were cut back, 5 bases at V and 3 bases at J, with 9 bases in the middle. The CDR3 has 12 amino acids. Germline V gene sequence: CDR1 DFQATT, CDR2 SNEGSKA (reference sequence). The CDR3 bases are TGCAGTGCTGGGCGCGATACAGATACGCAGTATTTT. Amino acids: CSAGRDTDTQYF.

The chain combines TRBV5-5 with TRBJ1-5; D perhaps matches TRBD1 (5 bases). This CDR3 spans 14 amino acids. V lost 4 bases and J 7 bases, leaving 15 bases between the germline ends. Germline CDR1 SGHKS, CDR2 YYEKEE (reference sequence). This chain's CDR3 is CASSMGQRDQPQHF. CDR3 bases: TGTGCCAGCAGCATGGGCCAAAGGGACCAGCCCCAGCATTTT.

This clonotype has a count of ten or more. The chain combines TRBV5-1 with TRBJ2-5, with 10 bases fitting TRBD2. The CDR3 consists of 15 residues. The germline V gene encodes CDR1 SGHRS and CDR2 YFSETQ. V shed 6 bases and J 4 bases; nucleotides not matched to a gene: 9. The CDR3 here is CASTPSGGGRETQYF. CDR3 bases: TGCGCCAGCACCCCTAGCGGGGGAGGGAGAGAGACCCAGTACTTC.

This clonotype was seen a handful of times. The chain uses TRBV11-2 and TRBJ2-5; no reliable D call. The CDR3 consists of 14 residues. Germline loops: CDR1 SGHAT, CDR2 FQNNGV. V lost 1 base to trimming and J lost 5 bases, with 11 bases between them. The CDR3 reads CASSLGWVGETQYF. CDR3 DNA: TGTGCCAGCAGCTTAGGATGGGTAGGCGAGACCCAGTACTTC. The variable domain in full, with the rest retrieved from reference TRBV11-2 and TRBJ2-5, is EAGVAQSPRYKIIEKRQSVAFWCNPISGHATLYWYQQILGQGPKLLIQFQNNGVVDDSQLPKDRFSAERLKGVDSTLKIQPAKLEDSAVYLCASSLGWVGETQYFGPGTRLLVL.

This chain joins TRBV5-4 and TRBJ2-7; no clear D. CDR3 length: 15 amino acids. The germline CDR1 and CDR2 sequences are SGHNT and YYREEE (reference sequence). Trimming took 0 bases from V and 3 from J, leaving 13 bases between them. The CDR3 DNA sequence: TGTGCCAGCAGCTTGGGGCTGGAGAATATCTACGAGCAGTACTTC. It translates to CASSLGLENIYEQYF.

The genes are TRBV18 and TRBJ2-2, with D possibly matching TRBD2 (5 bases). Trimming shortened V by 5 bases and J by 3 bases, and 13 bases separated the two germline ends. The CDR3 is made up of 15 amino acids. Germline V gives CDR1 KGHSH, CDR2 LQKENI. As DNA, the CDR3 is TGTGCCAGCTCAAAGTGGGAGACGGACACCGGGGAGCTGTTTTTT. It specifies CASSKWETDTGELFF.

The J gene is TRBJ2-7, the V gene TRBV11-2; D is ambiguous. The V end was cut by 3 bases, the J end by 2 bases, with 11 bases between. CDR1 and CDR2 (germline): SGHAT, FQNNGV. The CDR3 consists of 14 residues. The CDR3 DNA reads TGTGCCAGCAGCTTCAATCTGGGGACCTACGAGCAGTACTTC. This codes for CASSFNLGTYEQYF.

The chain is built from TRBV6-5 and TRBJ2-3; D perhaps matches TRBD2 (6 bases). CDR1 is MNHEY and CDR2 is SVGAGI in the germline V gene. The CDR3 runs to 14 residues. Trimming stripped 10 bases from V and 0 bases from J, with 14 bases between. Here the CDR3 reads CATSPGTSTDTQYF. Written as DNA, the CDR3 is TGTGCCACCTCCCCAGGGACTAGCACAGATACGCAGTATTTT.

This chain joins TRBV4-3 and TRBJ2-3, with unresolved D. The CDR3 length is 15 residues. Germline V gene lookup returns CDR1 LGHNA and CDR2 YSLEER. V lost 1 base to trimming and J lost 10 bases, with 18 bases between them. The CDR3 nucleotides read TGCGCCAGCAGCCAAGTTCGACTCACCCCGCCGGCGCAGTATTTT. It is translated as CASSQVRLTPPAQYF.

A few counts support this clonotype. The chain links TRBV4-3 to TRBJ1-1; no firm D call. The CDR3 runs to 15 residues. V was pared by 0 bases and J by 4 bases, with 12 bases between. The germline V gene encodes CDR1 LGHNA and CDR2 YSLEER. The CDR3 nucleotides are TGCGCCAGCAGCCAAGACGGGAGGAGAGGCACTGAAGCTTTCTTT. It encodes CASSQDGRRGTEAFF.

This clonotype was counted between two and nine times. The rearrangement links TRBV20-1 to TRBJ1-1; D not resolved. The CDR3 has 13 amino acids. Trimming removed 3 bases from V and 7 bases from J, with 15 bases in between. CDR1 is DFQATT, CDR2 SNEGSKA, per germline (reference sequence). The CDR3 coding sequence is TGCAGTGCTAGTATCCCAGGCTTGGGTGAAGCTTTCTTT. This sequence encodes CSASIPGLGEAFF.

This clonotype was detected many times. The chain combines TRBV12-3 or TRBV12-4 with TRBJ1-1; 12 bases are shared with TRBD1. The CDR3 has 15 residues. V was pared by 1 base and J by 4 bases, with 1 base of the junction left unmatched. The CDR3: CASSLGDRGPTEAFF. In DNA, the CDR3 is TGTGCCAGCAGTTTAGGGGACAGGGGGCCCACTGAAGCTTTCTTT.

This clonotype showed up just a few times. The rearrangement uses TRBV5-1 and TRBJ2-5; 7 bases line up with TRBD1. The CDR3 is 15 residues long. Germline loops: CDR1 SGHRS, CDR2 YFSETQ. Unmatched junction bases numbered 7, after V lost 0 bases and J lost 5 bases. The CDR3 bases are TGCGCCAGCAGCTTGGTTGACAGGGTGGTGGAGACCCAGTACTTC. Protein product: CASSLVDRVVETQYF.

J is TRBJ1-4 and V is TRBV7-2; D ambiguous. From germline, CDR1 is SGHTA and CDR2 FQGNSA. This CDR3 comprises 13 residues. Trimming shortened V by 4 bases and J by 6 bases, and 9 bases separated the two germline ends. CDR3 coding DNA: TGTGCCAGCAGCTCCTCGAGGGATGAAAAACTGTTTTTT. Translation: CASSSSRDEKLFF. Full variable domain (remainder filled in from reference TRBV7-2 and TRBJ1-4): GAGVSQSPSNKVTEKGKDVELRCDPISGHTALYWYRQSLGQGLEFLIYFQGNSAPDKSGLPSDRFSAERTGGSVSTLTIQRTQQEDSAVYLCASSSSRDEKLFFGSGTQLSVL.

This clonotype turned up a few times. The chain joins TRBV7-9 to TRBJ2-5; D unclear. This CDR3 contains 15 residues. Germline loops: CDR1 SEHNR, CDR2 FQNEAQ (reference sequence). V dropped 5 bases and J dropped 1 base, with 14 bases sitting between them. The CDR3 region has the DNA TGTGCCAGCAGCACCTTAGGACGCGCCCAAGAGACCCAGTACTTC. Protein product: CASSTLGRAQETQYF.

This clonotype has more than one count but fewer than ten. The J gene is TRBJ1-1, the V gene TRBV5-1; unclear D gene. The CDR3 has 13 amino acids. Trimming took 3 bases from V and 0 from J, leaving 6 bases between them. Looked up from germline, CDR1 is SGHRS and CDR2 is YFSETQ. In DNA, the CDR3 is TGCGCCAGCAGCTGGATTTTGAACACTGAAGCTTTCTTT. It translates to CASSWILNTEAFF.

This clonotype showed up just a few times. CDR3 in DNA: TGTGCCTGGAAGGGGGACAGGGAGGGGGCCTACGAGCAGTACTTC. Translating it yields CAWKGDREGAYEQYF. V usage is TRBV30 and J usage is TRBJ2-7, with 9 bases fitting TRBD1. Germline loops: CDR1 GTSNPN, CDR2 SVGIG (reference sequence). This CDR3 has 15 residues. V gave up 4 bases and J gave up 2 bases; unmatched junction bases: 9.

The CDR3 region has the DNA TGTGCCAGCAGACCCGACAGGGGGCATAATTCACCCCTCCACTTT. Residues: CASRPDRGHNSPLHF. The chain employs TRBV7-8 and TRBJ1-6; 10 bases agree with TRBD1. Germline V CDR1 and CDR2: SGHVS, FQNEAQ. Trimming at V came to 6 bases and at J to 5 bases, leaving 4 bases not matched to a gene. The CDR3 contains 15 residues.

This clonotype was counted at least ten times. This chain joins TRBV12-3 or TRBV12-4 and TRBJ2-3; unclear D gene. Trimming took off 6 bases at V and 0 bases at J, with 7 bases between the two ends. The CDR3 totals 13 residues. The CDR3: CASSRTSTDTQYF. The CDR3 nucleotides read TGTGCCAGCAGCCGTACAAGCACAGATACGCAGTATTTT.

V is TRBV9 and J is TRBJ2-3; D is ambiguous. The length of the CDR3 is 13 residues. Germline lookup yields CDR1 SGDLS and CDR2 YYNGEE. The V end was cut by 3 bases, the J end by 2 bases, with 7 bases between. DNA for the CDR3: TGTGCCAGCAGCGCTCTCAACACAGATACGCAGTATTTT. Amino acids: CASSALNTDTQYF. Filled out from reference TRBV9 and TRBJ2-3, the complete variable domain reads DSGVTQTPKHLITATGQRVTLRCSPRSGDLSVYWYQQSLDQGLQFLIQYYNGEERAKGNILERFSAQQFPDLHSELNLSSLELGDSALYFCASSALNTDTQYFGPGTRLTVL.